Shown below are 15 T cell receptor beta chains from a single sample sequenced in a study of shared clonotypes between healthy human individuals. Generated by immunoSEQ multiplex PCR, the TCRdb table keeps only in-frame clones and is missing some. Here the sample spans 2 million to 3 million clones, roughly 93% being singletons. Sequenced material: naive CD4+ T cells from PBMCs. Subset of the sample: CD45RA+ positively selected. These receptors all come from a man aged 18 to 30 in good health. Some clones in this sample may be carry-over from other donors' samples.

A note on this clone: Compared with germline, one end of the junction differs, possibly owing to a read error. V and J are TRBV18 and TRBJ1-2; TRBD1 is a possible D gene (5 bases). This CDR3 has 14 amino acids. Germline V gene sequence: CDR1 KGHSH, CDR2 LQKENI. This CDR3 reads CASSPGLRGMESAF. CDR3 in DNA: TGTGCCAGCTCACCAGGCCTTAGGGGTATGGAATCAGCCTTC.

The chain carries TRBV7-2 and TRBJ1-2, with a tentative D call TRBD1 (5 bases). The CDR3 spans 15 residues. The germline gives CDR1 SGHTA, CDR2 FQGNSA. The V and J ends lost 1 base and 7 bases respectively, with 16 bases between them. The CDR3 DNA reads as TGTGCCAGCAGCTTAGGAGGGACCCGTGGAGGTGGCTACACCTTC. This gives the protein CASSLGGTRGGGYTF.

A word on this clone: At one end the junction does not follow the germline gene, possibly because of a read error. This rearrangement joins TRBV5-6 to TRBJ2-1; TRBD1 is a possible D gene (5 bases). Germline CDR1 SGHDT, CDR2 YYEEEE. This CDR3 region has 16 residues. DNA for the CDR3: TGTGCCAGCAGATTGGGGCGTGGGGCCGCCTACAATGAGCAGTTCTTC. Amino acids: CASRLGRGAAYNEQFF. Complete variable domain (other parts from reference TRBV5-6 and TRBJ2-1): DAGVTQSPTHLIKTRGQQVTLRCSPKSGHDTVSWYQQALGQGPQFIFQYYEEEERQRGNFPDRFSGHQFPNYSSELNVNALLLGDSALYLCASRLGRGAAYNEQFFGPGTRLTVL.

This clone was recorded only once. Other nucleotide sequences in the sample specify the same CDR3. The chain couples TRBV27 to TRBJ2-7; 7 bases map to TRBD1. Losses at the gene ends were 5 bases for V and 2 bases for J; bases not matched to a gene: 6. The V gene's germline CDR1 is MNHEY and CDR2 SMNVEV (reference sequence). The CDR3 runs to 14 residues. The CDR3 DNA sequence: TGTGCCAGCAGTCCCCGGGACAGAGCCTACGAGCAGTACTTC. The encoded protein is CASSPRDRAYEQYF.

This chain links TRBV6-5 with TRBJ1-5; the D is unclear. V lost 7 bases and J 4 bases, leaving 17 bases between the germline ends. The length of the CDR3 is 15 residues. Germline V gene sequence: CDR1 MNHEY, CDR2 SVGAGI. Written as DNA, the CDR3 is TGTGCCAGCAATACAAACAGTTTTCATAATCAGCCCCAGCATTTT. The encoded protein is CASNTNSFHNQPQHF.

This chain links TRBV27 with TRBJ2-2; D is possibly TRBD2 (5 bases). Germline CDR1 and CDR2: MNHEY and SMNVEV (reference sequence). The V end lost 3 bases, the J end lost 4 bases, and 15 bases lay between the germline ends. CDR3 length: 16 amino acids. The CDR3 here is CASSFRLVEGTGELFF. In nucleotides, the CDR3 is TGTGCCAGCAGTTTTAGGCTCGTCGAGGGCACCGGGGAGCTGTTTTTT.

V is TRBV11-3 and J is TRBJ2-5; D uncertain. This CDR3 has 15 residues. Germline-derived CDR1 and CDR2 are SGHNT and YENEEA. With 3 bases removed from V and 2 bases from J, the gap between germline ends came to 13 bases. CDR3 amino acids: CASSFSYAEQETQYF. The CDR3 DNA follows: TGTGCCAGCAGCTTTAGCTATGCGGAGCAAGAGACCCAGTACTTC.

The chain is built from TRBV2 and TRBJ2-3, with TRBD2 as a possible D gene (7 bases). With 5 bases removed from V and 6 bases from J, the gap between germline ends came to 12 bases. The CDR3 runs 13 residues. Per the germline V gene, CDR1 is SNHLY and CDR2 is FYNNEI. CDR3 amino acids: CASSREGGDTQYF. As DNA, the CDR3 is TGTGCCAGCAGTCGTGAGGGGGGGGATACGCAGTATTTT.

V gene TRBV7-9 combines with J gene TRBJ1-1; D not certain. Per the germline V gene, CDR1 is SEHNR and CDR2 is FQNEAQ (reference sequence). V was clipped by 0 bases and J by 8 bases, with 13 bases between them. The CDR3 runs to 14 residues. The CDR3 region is CASSLARGSMEAFF. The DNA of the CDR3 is TGTGCCAGCAGCTTAGCGCGGGGAAGCATGGAAGCTTTCTTT.

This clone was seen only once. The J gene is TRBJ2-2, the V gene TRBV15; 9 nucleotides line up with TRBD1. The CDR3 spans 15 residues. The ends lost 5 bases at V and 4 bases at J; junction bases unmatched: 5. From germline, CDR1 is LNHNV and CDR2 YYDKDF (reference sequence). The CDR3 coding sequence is TGTGCCACCAGCTACCGGACAGGGGCCACCGGGGAGCTGTTTTTT. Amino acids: CATSYRTGATGELFF.

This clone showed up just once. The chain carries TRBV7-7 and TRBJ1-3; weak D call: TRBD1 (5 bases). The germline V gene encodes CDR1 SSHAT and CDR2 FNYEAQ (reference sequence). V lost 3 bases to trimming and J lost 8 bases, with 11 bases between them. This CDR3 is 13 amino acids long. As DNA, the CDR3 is TGTGCCAGCAGCTTGCAGGGAGGGGACACCATATATTTT. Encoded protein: CASSLQGGDTIYF.

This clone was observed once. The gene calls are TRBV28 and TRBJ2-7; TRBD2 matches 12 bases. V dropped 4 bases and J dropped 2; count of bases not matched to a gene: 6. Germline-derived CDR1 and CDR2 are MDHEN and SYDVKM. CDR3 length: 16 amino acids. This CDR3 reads CASSSPSSGRAYEQYF. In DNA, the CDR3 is TGTGCCAGCAGTTCGCCCTCTAGCGGGAGGGCCTACGAGCAGTACTTC.

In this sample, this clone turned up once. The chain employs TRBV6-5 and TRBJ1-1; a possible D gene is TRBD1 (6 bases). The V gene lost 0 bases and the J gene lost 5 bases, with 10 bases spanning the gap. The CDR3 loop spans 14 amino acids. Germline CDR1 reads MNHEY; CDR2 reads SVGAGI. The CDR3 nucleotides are TGTGCCAGCAGTTACTCGCAGGGGCTGACTGAAGCTTTCTTT. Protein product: CASSYSQGLTEAFF.

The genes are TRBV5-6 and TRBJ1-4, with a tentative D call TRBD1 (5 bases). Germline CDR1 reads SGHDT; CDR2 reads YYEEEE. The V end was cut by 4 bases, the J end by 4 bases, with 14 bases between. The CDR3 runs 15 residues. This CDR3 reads CASSRGLGGNEKLFF. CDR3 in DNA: TGTGCCAGCAGCCGGGGTCTCGGGGGTAATGAAAAACTGTTTTTT.

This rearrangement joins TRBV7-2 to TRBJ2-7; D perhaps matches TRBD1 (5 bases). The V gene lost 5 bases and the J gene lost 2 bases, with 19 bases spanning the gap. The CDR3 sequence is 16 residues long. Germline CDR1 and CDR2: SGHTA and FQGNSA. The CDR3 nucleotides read TGTGCCAGCAGCCGCCCTCTAGGACAAGGTGCCTACGAGCAGTACTTC. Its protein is CASSRPLGQGAYEQYF.